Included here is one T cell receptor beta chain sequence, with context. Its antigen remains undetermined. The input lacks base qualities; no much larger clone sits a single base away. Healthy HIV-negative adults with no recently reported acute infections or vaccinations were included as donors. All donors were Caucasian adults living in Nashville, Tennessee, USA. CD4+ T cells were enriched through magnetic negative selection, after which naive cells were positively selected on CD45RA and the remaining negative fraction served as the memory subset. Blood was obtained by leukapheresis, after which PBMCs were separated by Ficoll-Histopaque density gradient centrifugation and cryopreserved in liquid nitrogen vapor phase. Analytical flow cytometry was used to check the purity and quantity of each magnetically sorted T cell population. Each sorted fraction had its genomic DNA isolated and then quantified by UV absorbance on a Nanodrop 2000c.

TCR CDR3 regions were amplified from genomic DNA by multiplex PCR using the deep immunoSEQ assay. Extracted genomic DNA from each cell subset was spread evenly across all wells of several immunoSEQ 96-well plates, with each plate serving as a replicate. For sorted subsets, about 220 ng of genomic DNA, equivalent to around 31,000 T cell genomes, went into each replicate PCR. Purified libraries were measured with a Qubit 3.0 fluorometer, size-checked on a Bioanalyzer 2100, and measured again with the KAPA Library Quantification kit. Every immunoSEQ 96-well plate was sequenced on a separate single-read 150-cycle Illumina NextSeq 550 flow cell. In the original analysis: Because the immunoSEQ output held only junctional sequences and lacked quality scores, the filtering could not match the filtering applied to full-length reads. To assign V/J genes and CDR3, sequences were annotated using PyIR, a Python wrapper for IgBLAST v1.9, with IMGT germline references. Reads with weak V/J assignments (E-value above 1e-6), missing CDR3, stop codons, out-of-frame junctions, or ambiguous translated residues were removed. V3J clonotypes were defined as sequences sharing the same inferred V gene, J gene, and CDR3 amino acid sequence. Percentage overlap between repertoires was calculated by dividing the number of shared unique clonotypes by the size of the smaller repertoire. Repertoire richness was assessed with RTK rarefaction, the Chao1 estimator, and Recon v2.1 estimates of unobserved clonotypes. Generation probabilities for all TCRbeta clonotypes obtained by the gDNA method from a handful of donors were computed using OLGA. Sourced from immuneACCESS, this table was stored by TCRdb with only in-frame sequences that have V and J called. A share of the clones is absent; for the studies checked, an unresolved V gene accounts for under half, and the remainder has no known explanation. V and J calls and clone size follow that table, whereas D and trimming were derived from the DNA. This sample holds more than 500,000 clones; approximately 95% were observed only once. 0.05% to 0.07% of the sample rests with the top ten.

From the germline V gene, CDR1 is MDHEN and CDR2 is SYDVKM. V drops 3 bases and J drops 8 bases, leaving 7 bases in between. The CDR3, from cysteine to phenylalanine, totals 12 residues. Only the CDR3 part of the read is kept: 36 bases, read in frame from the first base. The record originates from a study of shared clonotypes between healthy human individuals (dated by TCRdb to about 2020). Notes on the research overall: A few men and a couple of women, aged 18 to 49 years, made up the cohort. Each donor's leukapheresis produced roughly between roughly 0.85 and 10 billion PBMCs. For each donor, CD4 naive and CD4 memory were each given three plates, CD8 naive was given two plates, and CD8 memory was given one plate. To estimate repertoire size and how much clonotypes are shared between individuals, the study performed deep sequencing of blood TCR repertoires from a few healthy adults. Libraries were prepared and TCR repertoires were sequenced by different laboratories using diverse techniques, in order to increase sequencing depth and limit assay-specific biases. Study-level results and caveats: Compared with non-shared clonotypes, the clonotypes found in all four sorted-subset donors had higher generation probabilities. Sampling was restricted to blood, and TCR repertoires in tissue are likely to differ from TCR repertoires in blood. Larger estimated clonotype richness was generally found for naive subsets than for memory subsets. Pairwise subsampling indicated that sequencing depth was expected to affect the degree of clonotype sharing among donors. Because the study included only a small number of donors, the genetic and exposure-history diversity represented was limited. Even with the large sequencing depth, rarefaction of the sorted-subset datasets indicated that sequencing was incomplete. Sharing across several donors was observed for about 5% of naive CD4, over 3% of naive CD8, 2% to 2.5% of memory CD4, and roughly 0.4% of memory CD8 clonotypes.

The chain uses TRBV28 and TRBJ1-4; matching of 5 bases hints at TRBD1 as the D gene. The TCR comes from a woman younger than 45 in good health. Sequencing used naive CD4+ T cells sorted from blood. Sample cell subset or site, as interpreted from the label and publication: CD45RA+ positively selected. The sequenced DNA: TGTGCCAGCAGTTTTTGGGACGAAAAACTGTTTTTT. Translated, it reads CASSFWDEKLFF.